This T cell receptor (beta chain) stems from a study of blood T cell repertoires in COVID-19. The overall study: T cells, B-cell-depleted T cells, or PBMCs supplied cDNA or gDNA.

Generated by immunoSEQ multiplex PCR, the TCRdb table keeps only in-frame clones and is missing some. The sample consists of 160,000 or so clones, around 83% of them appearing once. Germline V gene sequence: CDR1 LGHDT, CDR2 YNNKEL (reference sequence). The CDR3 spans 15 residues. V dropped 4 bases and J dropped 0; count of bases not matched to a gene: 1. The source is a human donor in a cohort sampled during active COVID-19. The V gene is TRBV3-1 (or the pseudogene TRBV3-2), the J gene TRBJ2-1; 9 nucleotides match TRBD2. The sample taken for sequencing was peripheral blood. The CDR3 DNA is TGTGCCAGCAGCCTGACTAGCGGCTCCTACAATGAGCAGTTCTTC. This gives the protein CASSLTSGSYNEQFF.